These 26 T cell receptor beta chains originate from one sample sequenced in a study of blood T cell repertoires in COVID-19. Assay: immunoSEQ multiplex PCR; the TCRdb copy retains only in-frame clones and omits some. Seen here are tens of thousands of clones, roughly 86% observed once, and the top ten hold roughly 3.4%. The sequenced sample was peripheral blood. Receptors originate from a man aged 35 to 55 with COVID-19, enrolled during active disease.

This clone came up a few times. The chain uses TRBV30 and TRBJ1-2; TRBD1 matches at 8 bases. Germline CDR1 is GTSNPN and CDR2 is SVGIG (reference sequence). V lost 4 bases to trimming and J lost 4 bases; unmatched junction nucleotides: 8. The CDR3 contains 14 residues. The CDR3 DNA reads as TGTGCCTGGATAGGACAGGGCAAGTCCTATGGCTACACCTTC. Its protein is CAWIGQGKSYGYTF.

J is TRBJ1-2 and V is TRBV24-1; 7 bases agree with TRBD1. From germline, CDR1 is KGHDR and CDR2 SFDVKD. This CDR3 spans 11 amino acids. V shed 7 bases and J 6 bases; nucleotides not matched to a gene: 1. CDR3 sequence: CATSRGNGYTF. CDR3 sequence (DNA): TGTGCCACCAGCAGGGGGAATGGCTACACCTTC.

This rearrangement joins TRBV6-2 or TRBV6-3 to TRBJ1-1; D possibly corresponds to TRBD1 (5 bases). The CDR3 runs to 14 residues. Trimming took off 2 bases at V and 5 bases at J, with 12 bases between the two ends. The germline CDR1 and CDR2 sequences are MNHEY and SVGEGT. The DNA of the CDR3 is TGTGCCAGCAGTTACCGGGGGTTCCGGACTGAAGCTTTCTTT. Residues: CASSYRGFRTEAFF.

The chain recombines TRBV6-5 with TRBJ1-2, with D unresolved. The germline CDR1 and CDR2 sequences are MNHEY and SVGAGI. CDR3 length: 12 residues. With 8 bases removed from V and 1 base from J, the gap between germline ends came to 8 bases. The CDR3 nucleotides read TGTGCCAGCCGGAGGATTAACTATGGCTACACCTTC. Amino acids: CASRRINYGYTF.

The CDR3 DNA is TGTGCCAGCAGCGTAGGGAAGGGACGGGACAGACTTAATGAAAAACTGTTTTTT. Protein product: CASSVGKGRDRLNEKLFF. The rearrangement joins TRBV11-2 to TRBJ1-4; TRBD1 agrees at 7 bases. CDR1 and CDR2 (germline): SGHAT, FQNNGV. The CDR3 sequence is 18 residues long. The J segment lost 4 bases and the V segment lost 5 bases, leaving 16 bases of the junction unmatched.

The chain links TRBV5-8 to TRBJ1-2; 7 bases are shared with TRBD1. Germline loops: CDR1 SGHTS, CDR2 YDEGEE. The CDR3 runs to 15 residues. V was clipped by 4 bases and J by 5 bases; unmatched bases: 11. The CDR3 DNA sequence: TGTGCCAGCAGCGGGCAGGGGGAATGGAGATATGGCTACACCTTC. It is translated as CASSGQGEWRYGYTF.

The chain recombines TRBV24-1 with TRBJ2-3; D may be TRBD1 (5 bases). The V gene's germline CDR1 is KGHDR and CDR2 SFDVKD. The CDR3 consists of 15 residues. The V end lost 3 bases, the J end lost 1 base, and 10 bases lay between the germline ends. The CDR3 nucleotides are TGTGCCACCAGTGATCCGCCCAGGGGCACAGATACGCAGTATTTT. Translating it yields CATSDPPRGTDTQYF.

The chain is built from TRBV5-1 and TRBJ2-5; TRBD2 might be the D (5 bases). Germline loops: CDR1 SGHRS, CDR2 YFSETQ. The CDR3 contains 13 residues. Between the trimmed V and J ends, which lost 4 bases and 5 bases, there was a span of 12 bases. For the CDR3, the DNA is TGCGCCAGCAGCCTCGGTGAGCGGGAGACCCAGTACTTC. Its translation is CASSLGERETQYF. The full variable domain, completed using reference TRBV5-1 and TRBJ2-5, is KAGVTQTPRYLIKTRGQQVTLSCSPISGHRSVSWYQQTPGQGLQFLFEYFSETQRNKGNFPGRFSGRQFSNSRSEMNVSTLELGDSALYLCASSLGERETQYFGPGTRLLVL.

The chain links TRBV10-1 to TRBJ2-5, with D possibly TRBD2 on 5 matching bases. The CDR3 has 14 amino acids. Trimming stripped 0 bases from V and 1 base from J, with 6 bases between. CDR1 is WNHNN and CDR2 is SYGVQD in the germline V gene (reference sequence). This chain's CDR3 is CASSESRGQETQYF. CDR3 in DNA: TGCGCCAGCAGTGAGTCTCGGGGCCAAGAGACCCAGTACTTC.

The chain employs TRBV19 and TRBJ1-1, with D maybe TRBD1 (6 bases). The CDR3 length is 17 residues. Germline-derived CDR1 and CDR2 are LNHDA and SQIVND (reference sequence). The V gene lost 5 bases and the J gene lost 0 bases, with 19 bases spanning the gap. The CDR3 sequence: CASSLTPSYRVNTEAFF. Written as DNA, the CDR3 is TGTGCCAGTAGTCTGACCCCATCTTACAGGGTGAACACTGAAGCTTTCTTT.

The CDR3 loop is CSGGSPGELFF. The CDR3 bases are TGCAGCGGAGGGAGCCCCGGGGAGCTGTTTTTT. The chain combines TRBV29-1 with TRBJ2-2; D may be TRBD2 (5 bases). The length of the CDR3 is 11 residues. V lost 7 bases, J lost 6 bases, and 9 bases lay in between. Germline CDR1 and CDR2: SQVTM and ANQGSEA.

This rearrangement joins TRBV3-1 (or the pseudogene TRBV3-2) to TRBJ1-1; TRBD1 aligns across 7 bases. CDR3 length equals 13 residues. The germline V gene has CDR1 LGHDT and CDR2 YNNKEL (reference sequence). V trimming: 5 bases; J trimming: 10 bases; junction bases outside the gene matches: 10. The CDR3: CASSSSTGSGAFF. CDR3 nucleotide sequence: TGTGCCAGCAGCTCATCGACAGGGTCTGGAGCTTTCTTT.

The chain employs TRBV14 and TRBJ2-1; 11 nucleotides match TRBD2. CDR1 and CDR2 (germline): SGHDN, FVKESK. The CDR3 has 14 residues. Losses at the gene ends were 8 bases for V and 9 bases for J; bases not matched to a gene: 9. The CDR3 sequence is CASGLGLAVGEQFF. DNA for the CDR3: TGTGCCAGCGGCCTGGGACTAGCGGTGGGTGAGCAGTTCTTC.

V usage is TRBV28 and J usage is TRBJ2-2; 10 bases map to TRBD2. Looked up from germline, CDR1 is MDHEN and CDR2 is SYDVKM. The J segment lost 3 bases and the V segment lost 1 base, leaving 11 bases of the junction unmatched. This CDR3 contains 19 residues. The CDR3 sequence: CASSLYPQRGGSYTGELFF. The CDR3 region has the DNA TGTGCCAGCAGTTTATACCCGCAGCGGGGGGGCAGTTACACCGGGGAGCTGTTTTTT.

The chain recombines TRBV11-3 with TRBJ2-1; 7 bases fit TRBD1. The CDR3 extends over 14 amino acids. CDR1 and CDR2 (germline): SGHNT, YENEEA. Trimming removed 4 bases from V and 13 bases from J; junction bases left unmatched: 13. In DNA form, the CDR3 reads TGTGCCAGCAGCTACGGACAGGATCTTGCGATCCAGTTCTTC. Residues: CASSYGQDLAIQFF.

This clone was observed a handful of times. The V gene is TRBV5-1, the J gene TRBJ1-2, with 9 bases aligning to TRBD1. Germline CDR1 is SGHRS and CDR2 is YFSETQ. With V trimmed by 0 bases and J by 8 bases, 5 bases remained unmatched. This CDR3 is 14 amino acids long. The CDR3 region is CASSLGQGVGGYTF. The CDR3 DNA reads TGCGCCAGCAGCTTGGGACAGGGGGTAGGAGGCTACACCTTC.

The chain recombines TRBV6-2 or TRBV6-3 with TRBJ2-2; TRBD1 matches at 7 bases. This CDR3 has 14 amino acids. Germline assignment: CDR1 MNHEY and CDR2 SVGEGT. V trimming: 6 bases; J trimming: 6 bases; junction bases outside the gene matches: 7. CDR3 protein: CASSIQGPAGELFF. The CDR3 DNA sequence: TGTGCCAGCAGCATACAGGGGCCCGCCGGGGAGCTGTTTTTT.

The V gene is TRBV5-4, the J gene TRBJ1-2, with 7 bases matching TRBD1. Per the germline V gene, CDR1 is SGHNT and CDR2 is YYREEE (reference sequence). This CDR3 spans 16 amino acids. Trimming at V came to 3 bases and at J to 5 bases, leaving 13 bases not matched to a gene. CDR3 coding DNA: TGTGCCAGCAGCTCTGGGGGGACAGCCCAACAGTATGGCTACACCTTC. It yields the protein CASSSGGTAQQYGYTF.

The chain carries TRBV10-3 and TRBJ2-3, with a possible D match to TRBD1 (5 bases). The CDR3 extends over 14 amino acids. V dropped 3 bases and J dropped 4 bases, with 11 bases sitting between them. Germline V gene sequence: CDR1 ENHRY, CDR2 SYGVKD. The CDR3, as DNA: TGTGCCATCAGTGATAGGTCAGGGCCAGATACGCAGTATTTT. This encodes CAISDRSGPDTQYF.

The CDR3 spells CASGQTRGSPLHF. Written as DNA, the CDR3 is TGTGCCAGCGGCCAGACCAGGGGGTCACCCCTCCACTTT. The rearrangement joins TRBV25-1 to TRBJ1-6, with 7 positions matching TRBD1. Trimming cost V 8 bases and J 10 bases; bases outside gene matches: 8. The CDR3 sequence is 13 residues long. Germline CDR1 reads MGHDK; CDR2 reads SYGVNS.

This chain links TRBV18 with TRBJ2-2, with 12 bases fitting TRBD2. The junction had 4 bases not matched to a gene; V was cut back by 3 bases and J by 2 bases. Per the germline V gene, CDR1 is KGHSH and CDR2 is LQKENI. The CDR3 loop spans 17 amino acids. The CDR3 spells CASSPLAGGRNTGELFF. CDR3 DNA sequence: TGTGCCAGCTCACCCCTAGCGGGGGGGCGAAACACCGGGGAGCTGTTTTTT.

This clone was seen a single time. The CDR3 DNA reads TGTGCCAGCTCCCCTTCAGGGGGCGGAAACACCATATATTTT. Protein sequence: CASSPSGGGNTIYF. This chain connects TRBV18 to TRBJ1-3, with TRBD1 matching over 8 bases. This CDR3 has 14 residues. Looked up from germline, CDR1 is KGHSH and CDR2 is LQKENI. V shed 6 bases, J shed 4 bases, and the junction held 5 bases outside the gene matches.

Here the CDR3 DNA reads TGTGCCAGCAGGACAGGGGGCGCAGGCAATCAGCCCCAGCATTTT. Its translation is CASRTGGAGNQPQHF. V usage is TRBV2 and J usage is TRBJ1-5, with 10 bases that match TRBD1. The germline CDR1 and CDR2 sequences are SNHLY and FYNNEI. There are 15 residues in the CDR3. Trimming cost V 6 bases and J 2 bases; bases outside gene matches: 4.

The gene calls are TRBV30 and TRBJ1-1, with TRBD1 matching over 8 bases. The CDR3 has 12 amino acids. The germline CDR1 and CDR2 sequences are GTSNPN and SVGIG (reference sequence). With 6 bases clipped from V and 4 bases from J, the junction kept 4 bases outside the gene matches. This chain's CDR3 is CACDRGGTEAFF. The CDR3 DNA sequence: TGTGCCTGCGACAGGGGTGGCACTGAAGCTTTCTTT.

This clone has more than one count but fewer than ten. This sequence joins TRBV25-1 and TRBJ2-7, with D maybe TRBD2 (5 bases). V was clipped by 3 bases and J by 2 bases, with 5 bases between them. This CDR3 region has 12 residues. The germline gives CDR1 MGHDK, CDR2 SYGVNS. The DNA of the CDR3 is TGTGCCAGCAGTGACGGGACCTACGAGCAGTACTTC. As protein: CASSDGTYEQYF.

The table lists this clone with a few counts. This chain uses TRBV23-1 with TRBJ2-5, with TRBD2 matching 13 bases. TRBV23-1 is sorted into the ORF group, with uncertain function. Losses at the gene ends were 5 bases for V and 3 bases for J; bases not matched to a gene: 27. This CDR3 is built from 23 residues. CDR3 DNA: TGCGCCAGCAGTTCGCCCCCGTCGTCAGGACTAGCGGGAGATGAGACTGAAAAAGAGACCCAGTACTTC. This codes for CASSSPPSSGLAGDETEKETQYF.